Listed below are T cell receptor beta chains from one sample, sequenced in a study of identifying expanded T cells in peripheral blood. The repertoire was sequenced with immunoSEQ multiplex PCR; TCRdb's copy has only in-frame clones and lacks some. The data contain about 85,000 clones, about 91% of them singletons. What was sequenced was blood. These receptors were obtained from a person aged 18 to 75 in good health. The CDR3 runs from the conserved cysteine through the conserved F or W.

V: TRBV29-1; CDR3: CSVGADAGANVLTF
V: TRBV7-8; CDR3: CASSFGGQFNQPQHF
V: TRBV11-2; CDR3: CASSLDLKTGPGYGYTF
V: TRBV5-1; CDR3: CASSSFPHAPGQGAYEQYF
V: TRBV6-5; CDR3: CASSRTGYRHEQYF
V: TRBV6-6; CDR3: CASSAGDLGGSIYF
V: TRBV28; CDR3: CASSLGTVYEQYF
V: TRBV27; CDR3: CASSFTIYQPQHF
V: TRBV27; CDR3: CASGTGGINEQYF
V: TRBV28; CDR3: CASSLGQGYYGYTF
V: TRBV18; CDR3: CASSSTGQGVSYEQYF
V: TRBV5-6; CDR3: CASSRPPHRTGVDYGYTF
V: TRBV9; CDR3: CASSVSLGSGYTF
V: TRBV21-1; CDR3: CASSKAQGVAKNIQYF
V: TRBV6-5; CDR3: CASSSDRSAEAFF
V: TRBV29-1; CDR3: CSVGVQFADSEAFF
V: TRBV11-2; CDR3: CASSLTNTIYF
V: TRBV4-2; CDR3: CASSLLTSGSADTQYF
V: TRBV29-1; CDR3: CSVHGQGIFAEAFF
V: TRBV5-5; CDR3: CASSSGTTRTDTQYF
V: TRBV6-5; CDR3: CASRNWRGANNEQFF
V: TRBV29-1; CDR3: CSVAFGQGPYEQYF
V: TRBV2; CDR3: CASSEEGAKYEQYF
V: TRBV7-5; CDR3: CARSLASPGPRFMNTEAFF
V: TRBV29-1; CDR3: CSVEVGGEQFF
V: TRBV13; CDR3: CASSGRTGFYEQYF
V: TRBV19; CDR3: CASTPGGGGQPQHF
V: TRBV6-5; CDR3: CASSWDSFRGEQYF
V: TRBV27; CDR3: CASKSAGAGGNEQFF
V: TRBV27; CDR3: CASTGTGRAKLFF
V: TRBV2; CDR3: CASKGDTYYTEAFF
V: TRBV6-5; CDR3: CASSYQRGETQYF
V: TRBV28; CDR3: CASSLRTGANTEAFF